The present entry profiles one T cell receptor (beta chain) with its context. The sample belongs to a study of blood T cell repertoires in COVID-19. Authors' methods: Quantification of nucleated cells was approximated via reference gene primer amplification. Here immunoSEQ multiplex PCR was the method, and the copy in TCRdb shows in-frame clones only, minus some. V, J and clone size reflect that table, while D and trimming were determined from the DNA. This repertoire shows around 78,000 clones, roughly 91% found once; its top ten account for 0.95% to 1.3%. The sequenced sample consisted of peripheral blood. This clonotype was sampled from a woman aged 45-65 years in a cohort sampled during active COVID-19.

The CDR3 DNA reads as TGTGCCAGTAGCCCGACTAGCGGGAGTTCCGGGGAGCTGTTTTTT. Its protein product is CASSPTSGSSGELFF. The gene calls are TRBV19 and TRBJ2-2; 12 nucleotides align to TRBD2. J lost 6 bases, V lost 6 bases, and 5 bases had no gene match. The CDR3 is 15 residues long. In germline, CDR1 is LNHDA, CDR2 SQIVND (reference sequence). Complete variable domain (other parts from reference TRBV19 and TRBJ2-2): DGGITQSPKYLFRKEGQNVTLSCEQNLNHDAMYWYRQDPGQGLRLIYYSQIVNDFQKGDIAEGYSVSREKKESFPLTVTSAQKNPTAFYLCASSPTSGSSGELFFGEGSRLTVL.